This is a list of T cell receptor beta chains from one sample in a study of Graves' ophthalmopathy and Graves' hyperthyroidism. Each CDR3 protein gets one entry after TCRdb re-called the multiplex PCR reads with MiXCR. The repertoire holds about 1.1 million distinct CDR3 sequences, with 35% to 40% as singletons. The sequenced sample consisted of peripheral blood or thyroid tissue (not recorded which). The source is an adult man with Graves' hyperthyroidism. Both conserved end residues are part of each CDR3. A D gene is named only where the DNA matches it firmly. A clone size is listed for some rows: how often the clone was seen (once, few, many), or a class if it is expanded.

D	J	V	size	CDR3	DNA
NA	TRBJ2-5	TRBV7-8	NA	CASSPGSQKETQYF	TGTGCCAGCAGCCCAGGGTCGCAGAAAGAGACCCAGTACTTC
NA	TRBJ1-6	TRBV12-3/TRBV12-4	NA	CASSEEFNSPLHF	TGTGCCAGCAGTGAAGAGTTCAATTCACCCCTCCACTTT
NA	TRBJ2-7	TRBV9	few	CASSRGSTYEQYF	TGTGCCAGCAGCCGAGGGAGTACCTACGAGCAGTACTTC
TRBD1	TRBJ2-7	TRBV7-2	NA	CASRTTGTGIYEQYF	TGTGCCAGCAGGACCACCGGGACAGGGATTTACGAGCAGTACTTC
TRBD1	TRBJ2-5	TRBV11-2	many	CASSPDRVGETQYF	TGTGCCAGCAGCCCGGACAGGGTGGGAGAGACCCAGTACTTC
TRBD1	TRBJ1-1	TRBV20-1	once	CSARDSGTENTEAFF	TGCAGTGCTAGAGACTCCGGGACAGAGAACACTGAAGCTTTCTTT
TRBD1	TRBJ1-4	TRBV7-9	many	CASSRGQGGNEKLFF	TGTGCCAGCAGCCGAGGGCAGGGGGGAAATGAAAAACTGTTTTTT
TRBD2	TRBJ2-7	TRBV29-1	many	CSVEGGPGLAGYEQYF	TGCAGCGTTGAGGGGGGGCCTGGACTAGCGGGTTACGAGCAGTACTTC
TRBD1	TRBJ2-7	TRBV4-1	NA	CASSQRSGQTYEQYF	TGCGCCAGCAGCCAACGGTCGGGACAGACTTACGAGCAGTACTTC
NA	TRBJ1-1	TRBV7-3	NA	CASSLTPGREAFF	TGTGCCAGCAGCTTAACCCCGGGCAGGGAAGCTTTCTTT
NA	TRBJ1-1	TRBV24-1	NA	CATSDSLNTEAFF	TGTGCCACCAGTGACTCACTTAACACTGAAGCTTTCTTT
NA	TRBJ1-1	TRBV29-1	many	CSVVGGGFGRRAFF	TGCAGCGTTGTAGGGGGGGGGTTCGGGAGGAGAGCTTTCTTT
TRBD2	TRBJ2-5	TRBV29-1	many	CSLVGGTRETQYF	TGCAGCCTCGTCGGGGGGACTAGGGAGACCCAGTACTTC
TRBD2	TRBJ2-7	TRBV29-1	NA	CSVGRRAGVHSYEQYF	TGCAGCGTTGGAAGGCGAGCGGGGGTGCACTCCTACGAGCAGTACTTC
NA	TRBJ1-2	TRBV11-2	NA	CASSRTEDYGYTF	TGTGCCAGCAGCCGAACAGAGGACTATGGCTACACCTTC
TRBD2	TRBJ2-7	TRBV4-2	NA	CASSQVLAGSYEQYF	TGTGCCAGCAGCCAAGTACTAGCGGGATCCTACGAGCAGTACTTC
TRBD1	TRBJ2-5	TRBV4-1	NA	CASSPGTVNQETQYF	TGCGCCAGCAGCCCCGGGACAGTGAACCAAGAGACCCAGTACTTC
TRBD1	TRBJ1-1	TRBV25-1	NA	CASSAWGQTIPLTEAFF	TGTGCCAGCAGTGCTTGGGGACAGACTATCCCCCTCACTGAAGCTTTCTTT
TRBD2	TRBJ2-2	TRBV5-1	many	CASRLAGPNTGELFF	TGCGCCAGCAGATTAGCGGGACCCAACACCGGGGAGCTGTTTTTT
TRBD1	TRBJ2-5	TRBV7-2	NA	CASSSSKSGGMFYGETQYF	TGTGCCAGCAGCTCCTCCAAATCAGGGGGCATGTTTTATGGGGAGACCCAGTACTTC
TRBD1	TRBJ2-7	TRBV25-1	NA	CASSEGTGVFWEQYF	TGTGCCAGCAGTGAAGGGACAGGGGTTTTTTGGGAGCAGTACTTC
TRBD1	TRBJ1-6	TRBV5-1	many	CASSPGQAGRGSSPLHF	TGCGCCAGCAGCCCGGGACAGGCTGGCAGGGGGAGTTCACCCCTCCACTTT
NA	TRBJ2-5	TRBV7-9	NA	CASSGAQYF	TGTGCCAGCAGCGGGGCCCAGTACTTC
NA	TRBJ2-7	TRBV7-8	few	CASSLAMGGYEQYF	TGTGCCAGCAGCTTAGCAATGGGAGGATACGAGCAGTACTTC
NA	TRBJ2-7	TRBV7-8	many	CASRGGGRNYEQYF	TGTGCCAGCAGAGGCGGAGGGAGAAACTACGAGCAGTACTTC
NA	TRBJ1-5	TRBV19	many	CASDPWNSNQPQHF	TGTGCCAGTGACCCTTGGAATAGCAATCAGCCCCAGCATTTT
NA	TRBJ1-1	TRBV2	many	CASSVDSPPRQETIFNTEAFF	TGTGCCAGCAGTGTTGACTCACCACCAAGACAGGAAACTATTTTCAACACTGAAGCTTTCTTT
NA	TRBJ1-1	TRBV10-3	NA	CAIKVGRSTEAFF	TGTGCCATCAAGGTGGGGAGATCCACTGAAGCTTTCTTT
NA	TRBJ2-2	TRBV12-3/TRBV12-4	NA	CASSGHGYSSGELFF	TGTGCCAGCAGTGGACACGGATACAGCAGCGGGGAGCTGTTTTTT
TRBD2	TRBJ2-5	TRBV28	NA	CASSEGLAGGPQETQYF	TGTGCCAGCAGTGAGGGACTAGCGGGAGGACCCCAAGAGACCCAGTACTTC
TRBD2	TRBJ2-1	TRBV29-1	NA	CSGTSGSEDEQFF	TGCAGCGGAACTAGCGGGAGTGAAGATGAGCAGTTCTTC
NA	TRBJ1-1	TRBV7-8	many	CASSPYRNTEAFF	TGTGCCAGCAGCCCCTACAGGAACACTGAAGCTTTCTTT
TRBD1	TRBJ1-5	TRBV20-1	NA	CSASRGQSEQPQHF	TGCAGTGCTAGTAGGGGGCAGAGTGAGCAGCCCCAGCATTTT
NA	TRBJ1-1	TRBV7-2	many	CASSPSLMNTEAFF	TGTGCCAGCAGCCCCAGCCTCATGAACACTGAAGCTTTCTTT
NA	TRBJ2-7	TRBV4-3	many	CASSQAQGPYEQYF	TGCGCCAGCAGCCAAGCCCAAGGGCCCTACGAGCAGTACTTC
NA	TRBJ2-7	TRBV11-1	NA	CASSALTPYEQYF	TGTGCCAGCAGTGCCTTGACCCCCTACGAGCAGTACTTC
TRBD1	TRBJ1-6	TRBV2	NA	CASSLGHQGADSPLHF	TGTGCCAGCAGCCTAGGACACCAGGGGGCGGATTCACCCCTCCACTTT
NA	TRBJ2-2	TRBV30	NA	CAWRGVGSTGELFF	TGTGCCTGGCGCGGGGTAGGATCCACCGGGGAGCTGTTTTTT
NA	TRBJ1-1	TRBV24-1	many	CATSPDKNTEAFF	TGTGCCACCAGTCCCGACAAGAACACTGAAGCTTTCTTT
TRBD2	TRBJ2-5	TRBV12-3/TRBV12-4	many	CASRGRLAGTQYF	TGTGCCAGCAGGGGCCGGCTAGCGGGGACCCAGTACTTC
NA	TRBJ2-2	TRBV7-8	NA	CASSRAGTQNTGELFF	TGTGCCAGCAGCAGAGCCGGGACCCAGAACACCGGGGAGCTGTTTTTT
NA	TRBJ1-1	TRBV13	NA	CASSLGAVGRTVNTEAFF	TGTGCCAGCAGCTTAGGAGCAGTTGGGCGTACGGTCAACACTGAAGCTTTCTTT
NA	TRBJ1-2	TRBV9	NA	CASSVAYSGYGYTF	TGTGCCAGCAGCGTTGCTTATTCGGGTTATGGCTACACCTTC
TRBD1	TRBJ1-6	TRBV3-1	NA	CASSSPTGAYNSPLHF	TGTGCCAGCAGCTCCCCGACAGGGGCCTATAATTCACCCCTCCACTTT
NA	TRBJ2-7	TRBV12-3/TRBV12-4	NA	CASSLVIGPTPYEQYF	TGTGCCAGCAGTTTGGTAATCGGTCCTACTCCTTACGAGCAGTACTTC